This T cell receptor (beta chain) was documented in a study of blood T cell repertoires in COVID-19. Looking at the study overall: The United States, Italy and Spain supplied acute and convalescent COVID-19 samples. PBMCs, B-cell-depleted T cells, or T cells provided the cDNA or gDNA that made up the material.

Source study methods: Nucleated cell counts were estimated from reference gene primer amplification. Sequencing was performed with immunoSEQ multiplex PCR; in TCRdb, only in-frame clones are kept and a portion is missing. Clonal size and the V and J genes are those of that table, whereas D and trimming came from the DNA. The repertoire holds 150,000 to 200,000 clones, with around 80% as singletons. The sample taken for sequencing was peripheral blood. This TCR came from a woman at least 80 years old with acute or convalescent COVID-19.

The CDR3, as DNA: TGCGCCAGCAGCCCAGGACACATTGAGACCCAGTACTTC. This encodes CASSPGHIETQYF. The chain combines TRBV5-1 with TRBJ2-5, with D possibly TRBD1 on 5 matching bases. Per the germline V gene, CDR1 is SGHRS and CDR2 is YFSETQ. Trimming stripped 4 bases from V and 5 bases from J, with 12 bases between. The CDR3 is 13 residues long.